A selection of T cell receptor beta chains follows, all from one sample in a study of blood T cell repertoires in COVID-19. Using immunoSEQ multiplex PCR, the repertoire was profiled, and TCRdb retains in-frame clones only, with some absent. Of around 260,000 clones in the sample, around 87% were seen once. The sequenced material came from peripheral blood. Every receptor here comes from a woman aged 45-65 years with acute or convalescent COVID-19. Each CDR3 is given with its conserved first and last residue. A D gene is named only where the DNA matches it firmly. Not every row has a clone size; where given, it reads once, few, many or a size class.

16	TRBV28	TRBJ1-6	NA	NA	TGTGCCAGCAGTTACGCAGCAGGTGCCTATAATTCACCCCTCCACTTT	CASSYAAGAYNSPLHF
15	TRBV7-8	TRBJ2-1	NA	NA	TGTGCCAGCAGCTTAGAGTTTAGTGTCTACAATGAGCAGTTCTTC	CASSLEFSVYNEQFF
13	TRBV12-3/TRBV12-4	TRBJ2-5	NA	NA	TGTGCCAGCGGCGACTACCGCGGGGAGACCCAGTACTTC	CASGDYRGETQYF
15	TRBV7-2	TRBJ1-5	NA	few	TGTGCCAGCAGCTTAGATTGGGGGGGAGGCCAGCCCCAGCATTTT	CASSLDWGGGQPQHF
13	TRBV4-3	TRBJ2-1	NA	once	TGCGCCAGCAGCCAAGACAGGGGCCAGGGACAGTTCTTC	CASSQDRGQGQFF
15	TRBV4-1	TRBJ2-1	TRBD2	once	TGCGCCAGCAGCCTCGCCTGGGGGGGCTACAATGAGCAGTTCTTC	CASSLAWGGYNEQFF
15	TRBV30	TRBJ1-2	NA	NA	TGTGCCTGGATCCGAGCTTTCGCAGAGGACTATGGCTACACCTTC	CAWIRAFAEDYGYTF
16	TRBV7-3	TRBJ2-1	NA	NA	TGTGCCAGCAGCTTAGAGTCGTTTAGCTCCTACAATGAGCAGTTCTTC	CASSLESFSSYNEQFF
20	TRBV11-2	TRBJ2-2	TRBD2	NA	TGTGCCAGCAGCTTAGAGGGGACTAGCGGGAGGGCACTTGGCACCGGGGAGCTGTTTTTT	CASSLEGTSGRALGTGELFF
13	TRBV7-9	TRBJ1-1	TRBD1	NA	TGTGCCAGCAGCTTAATACAGGGGACTGAAGCTTTCTTT	CASSLIQGTEAFF
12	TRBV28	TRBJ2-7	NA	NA	TGTGCCAGCAGTTTTAGGAGGAGCGAGCAGTACTTC	CASSFRRSEQYF
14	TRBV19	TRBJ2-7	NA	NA	TGTGCCAGTAGTATTAGAGCGGCTCCCCGCGAGCAGTACTTC	CASSIRAAPREQYF
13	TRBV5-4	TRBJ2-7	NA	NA	TGTGCCAGCAGTCTTACCGGGGCCTACGAGCAGTACTTC	CASSLTGAYEQYF
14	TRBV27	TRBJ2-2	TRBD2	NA	TGTGCCAGTAAGACTAGCGGGAGTCCCGGGGAGCTGTTTTTT	CASKTSGSPGELFF
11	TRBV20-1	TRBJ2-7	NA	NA	TGCAGTGGGGTCGGGAGCTACGAGCAGTACTTC	CSGVGSYEQYF
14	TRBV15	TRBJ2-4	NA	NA	TGTGCCACCAGCGGACTCGTAGCCAAAAACATTCAGTACTTC	CATSGLVAKNIQYF
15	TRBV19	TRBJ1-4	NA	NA	TGTGCCAGTACGAGAAGCCCCTCAACTAATGAAAAACTGTTTTTT	CASTRSPSTNEKLFF
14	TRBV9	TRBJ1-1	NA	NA	TGTGCCAGCAGCGTAGTTGCGGGGGACACTGAAGCTTTCTTT	CASSVVAGDTEAFF
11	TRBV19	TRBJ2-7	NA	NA	TGTGCCAGTAGTATATCAGGCGAGCAGTACTTC	CASSISGEQYF
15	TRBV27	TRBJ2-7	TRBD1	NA	TGTGCCAGCAGTTCCTGGGACAGGATCTCCTACGAGCAGTACTTC	CASSSWDRISYEQYF
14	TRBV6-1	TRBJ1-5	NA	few	TGTGCCAGCAGTGAGGGGCGGATGAATCAGCCCCAGCATTTT	CASSEGRMNQPQHF
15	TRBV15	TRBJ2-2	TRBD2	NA	TGTGCCACCAGCAGGGTAGTTGGGGGGGCCGGGGAGCTGTTTTTT	CATSRVVGGAGELFF
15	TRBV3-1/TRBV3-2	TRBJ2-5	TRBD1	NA	TGTGCCAGCAGCCAAGCAGGACAGGGAGTCGAGACCCAGTACTTC	CASSQAGQGVETQYF
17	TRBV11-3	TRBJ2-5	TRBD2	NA	TGTGCCAGCAGCTTAGAACGGCGACTAGCTCGGCGAGAGACCCAGTACTTC	CASSLERRLARRETQYF
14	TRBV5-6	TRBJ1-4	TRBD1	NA	TGTGCCAGCAGCTTGCCCGGACAGGACGAAAAACTGTTTTTT	CASSLPGQDEKLFF
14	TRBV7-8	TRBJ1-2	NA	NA	TGTGCCAGCAGCTTAGGGACAGATTTCGCCGGCTACACCTTC	CASSLGTDFAGYTF
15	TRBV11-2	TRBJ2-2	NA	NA	TGTGCCAGCAGCCCCGACCCTACAGGGACCGGGGAGCTGTTTTTT	CASSPDPTGTGELFF
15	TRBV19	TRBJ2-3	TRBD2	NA	TGTGCCAGTAGTATAACTAGCGGATACACAGATACGCAGTATTTT	CASSITSGYTDTQYF
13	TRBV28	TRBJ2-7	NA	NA	TGTGCCAGCAGTTTGTTAGGGGTCGCCGAGCAGTACTTC	CASSLLGVAEQYF
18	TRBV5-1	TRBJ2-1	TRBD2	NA	TGCGCCAGCAGCACCGGGACTAGCGGGAGCGGCGCGGGTGATGAGCAGTTCTTC	CASSTGTSGSGAGDEQFF
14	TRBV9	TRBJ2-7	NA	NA	TGTGCCAGCAGCGTAGGGGCAGGGAAGGGTGAGCAGTACTTC	CASSVGAGKGEQYF
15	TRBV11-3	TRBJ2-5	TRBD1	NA	TGTGCCAGCAGCCCCCGGACAGGAGCGCAAGAGACCCAGTACTTC	CASSPRTGAQETQYF
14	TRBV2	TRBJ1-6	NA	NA	TGTGCCGGTAACTTACAGGGAGTGAATTCACCCCTCCACTTT	CAGNLQGVNSPLHF
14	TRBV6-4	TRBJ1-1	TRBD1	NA	TGTGCCAGCAGTTTGACAGGGGGATCCACTGAAGCTTTCTTT	CASSLTGGSTEAFF
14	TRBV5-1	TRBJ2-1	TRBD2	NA	TGCGCCAGCATTAGCGGGAGCGACTACAATGAGCAGTTCTTC	CASISGSDYNEQFF
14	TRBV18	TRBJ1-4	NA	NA	TGTGCCAGCTCACTAGTGGGCGCAGGGGAAAAACTGTTTTTT	CASSLVGAGEKLFF
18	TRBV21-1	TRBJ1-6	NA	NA	TGTGCCAGCAGCAACAGACAGGGGGAGTGCTCCTATAATTCACCCCTCCACTTT	CASSNRQGECSYNSPLHF